Each of the 23 T cell receptor beta chains below was sequenced from the same sample in a study of molecular identifiers for immune sequencing clone quantification. From the PCR reads, TCRdb called clonotypes with MiXCR, one entry per CDR3 protein. The table shows tens of thousands of distinct CDR3 sequences, with 20% to 25% occurring only once. The sequenced sample was naive CD8+ T cells from blood, with Jurkat cell RNA spiked in. Subset in this sample: FACS-sorted CD8+CD4-CCR7+CD45RA+ naive T cells. The source is a human donor in good health. Some libraries in this study had Jurkat cell RNA spiked in.

On this clonotype: A much bigger clone sits one base away, suggesting this may be a read error. The V gene is TRBV7-9, the J gene TRBJ2-3; the D call may be TRBD1 or TRBD2 (6 bases each). CDR3 size: 16 residues. Germline V gives CDR1 SEHNR, CDR2 FQNEAQ (reference sequence). The chain's CDR3 is CASSGRGPGASDTRYF. CDR3 DNA sequence: TGTGCCAGCAGCGGCCGGGGGCCTGGTGCTAGCGATACGCGGTATTTT.

As for this clonotype: A read error may be the cause here, since a much bigger clone is one base away. The CDR3 here is CASSRTILDQVSGNTIYF. CDR3 bases: TGTGCCAGCAGCCGAACGATACTTGATCAGGTCAGCGGAAACACCATATATTTT. This chain links TRBV7-9 with TRBJ1-3, with D unresolved. This CDR3 has 18 residues. Germline lookup yields CDR1 SEHNR and CDR2 FQNEAQ (reference sequence). V lost 5 bases, J lost 4 bases, and 24 bases lay in between.

As regards this clonotype: A much larger clone is a single base away; this may be a read error. The chain is built from TRBV27 and TRBJ2-3; 8 bases are a match to TRBD2. Per germline, CDR1 MNHEY and CDR2 SMNVEV (reference sequence). The CDR3 covers 14 residues. CDR3 protein: CAGSFGLASDTQYF. The CDR3, as DNA: TGTGCCGGCAGTTTTGGACTAGCTTCAGATACGCAGTATTTT.

This chain connects TRBV19 to TRBJ2-1, with TRBD1 as a possible D gene (8 bases). CDR1 is LNHDA, CDR2 SQIVND, per germline (reference sequence). This CDR3 has 15 amino acids. V dropped 4 bases and J dropped 5 bases, with 15 bases sitting between them. The CDR3 here is CASSKRDRRDNEQFF. The CDR3 DNA sequence: TGTGCCAGTAGTAAGCGGGACAGGCGGGACAATGAGCAGTTCTTC.

This clonotype occurred many times. The chain has TRBV19 and TRBJ2-2, with D uncertain. The CDR3 consists of 13 residues. Germline CDR1 reads LNHDA; CDR2 reads SQIVND (reference sequence). Trimming cost V 3 bases and J 3 bases, with 5 bases left between them. CDR3 residues: CASSIGYTGELFF. The CDR3 DNA reads as TGTGCCAGTAGTATTGGATACACCGGGGAGCTGTTTTTT.

The rearrangement links TRBV30 to TRBJ2-7; either TRBD1 or TRBD2 may supply D (5 bases each). Germline lookup yields CDR1 GTSNPN and CDR2 SVGIG (reference sequence). The CDR3 is made up of 13 amino acids. The V gene lost 4 bases and the J gene lost 3 bases, with 13 bases spanning the gap. The CDR3 loop reads CAWISERGYEQYF. CDR3 nucleotide sequence: TGTGCCTGGATTAGTGAGAGGGGCTACGAGCAGTACTTC. The complete variable domain, with remaining parts taken from reference TRBV30 and TRBJ2-7, reads SQTIHQWPATLVQPVGSPLSLECTVEGTSNPNLYWYRQAAGRGLQLLFYSVGIGQISSEVPQNLSASRPQDRQFILSSKKLLLSDSGFYLCAWISERGYEQYFGPGTRLTVT.

This clonotype turned up a few times. The rearrangement joins TRBV15 to TRBJ2-7, with D perhaps matching TRBD2 (6 bases). The germline V gene encodes CDR1 LNHNV and CDR2 YYDKDF (reference sequence). The CDR3 spans 15 residues. Trimming left V 0 bases short and J 3 bases short, with 12 bases between. The CDR3 protein is CATSRERRDFYEQYF. In DNA form, the CDR3 reads TGTGCCACCAGCAGAGAGAGGAGGGACTTCTACGAGCAGTACTTC.

The V gene is TRBV30, the J gene TRBJ2-1; 9 nucleotides align to TRBD2. CDR1 and CDR2 (germline): GTSNPN, SVGIG (reference sequence). The V gene end was trimmed by 0 bases and the J gene end by 8 bases; junction bases not matched to a gene: 8. The CDR3 runs to 15 residues. The DNA for the CDR3 is TGTGCCTGGAGTGTCGTAGCGGGAGCATTCGATGAGCAGTTCTTC. Its protein product is CAWSVVAGAFDEQFF.

Remarks on this clonotype: A much larger clone lies a single base off, so this may be a read error. The J gene is TRBJ2-2, the V gene TRBV6-2 or TRBV6-3; 7 nucleotides match TRBD2. The V gene end was trimmed by 2 bases and the J gene end by 0 bases; junction bases not matched to a gene: 9. The CDR3 consists of 18 residues. CDR1 MNHEY and CDR2 SVGEGT come from the germline V gene. The CDR3 spells CASSYLGDYLANTGELFF. CDR3 nucleotide sequence: TGTGCCAGCAGTTACCTTGGGGACTACCTCGCGAACACCGGGGAGCTGTTTTTT.

This rearrangement joins TRBV20-1 to TRBJ2-7; D is ambiguous. Germline V lookup: CDR1 DFQATT, CDR2 SNEGSKA (reference sequence). V was trimmed by 3 bases and J by 1 base, leaving 7 bases between them. The CDR3 consists of 12 residues. CDR3 DNA: TGCAGTGCTAGCGACTCATCCTACGAGCAGTACTTC. Its translation: CSASDSSYEQYF.

In this sample, this clonotype turned up many times. This chain uses TRBV4-3 with TRBJ1-4; D gene unclear. V was pared by 0 bases and J by 2 bases, with 7 bases between. The CDR3 is 15 residues long. CDR1 and CDR2 (germline): LGHNA, YSLEER. The DNA for the CDR3 is TGCGCCAGCAGCCAAGAGAGACCGACTAATGAAAAACTGTTTTTT. Protein product: CASSQERPTNEKLFF.

As regards this clonotype: A much larger clone differs by one base, so this may be a read error. V and J are TRBV6-5 and TRBJ2-2; D is unresolved. Germline V gene sequence: CDR1 MNHEY, CDR2 SVGAGI. This CDR3 contains 13 residues. The CDR3 here is CAGSYSIAGELFF. CDR3 bases: TGTGCCGGCAGTTACTCTATAGCCGGGGAGCTGTTTTTT.

CDR3 loop: CSARPLKGGHPNEQFF. The CDR3 DNA reads as TGCAGTGCTAGACCCCTGAAGGGGGGCCACCCCAATGAGCAGTTCTTC. The chain recombines TRBV20-1 with TRBJ2-1; perhaps D is TRBD1 or TRBD2 (6 bases each). The CDR3 length is 16 residues. The V and J ends lost 2 bases and 6 bases respectively, with 20 bases between them. Germline CDR1 DFQATT, CDR2 SNEGSKA (reference sequence).

This clonotype came up a few times. This sequence joins TRBV6-2 or TRBV6-3 and TRBJ1-2; 7 nucleotides agree with TRBD1. Germline-derived CDR1 and CDR2 are MNHEY and SVGEGT. With V trimmed by 6 bases and J by 5 bases, 15 bases remained unmatched. The CDR3 totals 16 residues. The CDR3 spells CASSLLSGTAIYGYTF. CDR3 coding DNA: TGTGCCAGCAGCCTACTCTCCGGGACAGCGATATATGGCTACACCTTC.

The sample holds many counts of this clonotype. The chain recombines TRBV7-9 with TRBJ1-6, with 7 bases matching TRBD1. CDR3 size: 15 residues. Germline V lookup: CDR1 SEHNR, CDR2 FQNEAQ (reference sequence). Unmatched junction bases numbered 7, after V lost 2 bases and J lost 9 bases. The CDR3 sequence is CASSLTTGEGSPLHF. CDR3 DNA: TGTGCCAGCAGCTTAACTACAGGGGAGGGTTCACCCCTCCACTTT. Supplemented by reference TRBV7-9 and TRBJ1-6, the full variable domain reads DTGVSQNPRHKITKRGQNVTFRCDPISEHNRLYWYRQTLGQGPEFLTYFQNEAQLEKSRLLSDRFSAERPKGSFSTLEIQRTEQGDSAMYLCASSLTTGEGSPLHFGNGTRLTVT.

This clonotype was counted at least ten times. The genes are TRBV19 and TRBJ1-1; D is possibly TRBD1 (6 bases). Trimming took 5 bases from V and 6 from J, leaving 16 bases between them. This CDR3 has 14 residues. Germline CDR1 is LNHDA and CDR2 is SQIVND (reference sequence). The chain's CDR3 is CASSPITGFAEAFF. DNA of the CDR3: TGTGCCAGTAGTCCCATCACAGGGTTCGCTGAAGCTTTCTTT.

As to this clonotype: Just one base apart from a much larger clone, this may be a read error. The J gene is TRBJ2-7, the V gene TRBV6-2 or TRBV6-3, with D possibly being TRBD1 (6 bases). Germline V gives CDR1 MNHEY, CDR2 SVGEGT. There are 13 residues in the CDR3. The V end was cut by 6 bases, the J end by 5 bases, with 14 bases between. CDR3 residues: CASRSGQPDEQYF. CDR3 sequence (DNA): TGTGCCAGCAGAAGCGGACAGCCGGACGAGCAGTACTTC.

This clonotype was counted ten times or more. This chain uses TRBV27 with TRBJ2-3; D may be TRBD1 (6 bases). V was shortened by 6 bases and J by 0 bases, with 13 bases between the two germline ends. This CDR3 contains 15 residues. Germline V gene sequence: CDR1 MNHEY, CDR2 SMNVEV (reference sequence). The CDR3 DNA sequence: TGTGCCAGCAGGCAGGGGACAAGTAGCACAGATACGCAGTATTTT. This sequence encodes CASRQGTSSTDTQYF.

A remark on this clonotype: Since a much larger clone is just one base distant, this may be a read error. It is likely a read error, because the conserved phenylalanine at the end of the CDR3 is missing. V gene TRBV15 combines with J gene TRBJ2-7; TRBD1 agrees at 7 bases. The junction had 0 bases not matched to a gene; V was cut back by 0 bases and J by 4 bases. The CDR3 covers 13 residues. The germline gives CDR1 LNHNV, CDR2 YYDKDF (reference sequence). The CDR3 loop reads CATSRDRGYEQYL. The CDR3 DNA sequence: TGTGCCACCAGCAGAGACAGGGGGTACGAGCAGTACCTC.

This clonotype was seen many times. The J gene is TRBJ2-5, the V gene TRBV7-9; D ambiguous. Germline values: CDR1 SEHNR, CDR2 FQNEAQ (reference sequence). V lost 7 bases, J lost 5 bases, and 17 bases lay in between. The CDR3 is 14 amino acids. CDR3 sequence (DNA): TGTGCCAGCACCCCTCCCGGCAGAACGGAGACCCAGTACTTC. Protein sequence: CASTPPGRTETQYF. The whole variable domain, remainder taken from reference TRBV7-9 and TRBJ2-5, is DTGVSQNPRHKITKRGQNVTFRCDPISEHNRLYWYRQTLGQGPEFLTYFQNEAQLEKSRLLSDRFSAERPKGSFSTLEIQRTEQGDSAMYLCASTPPGRTETQYFGPGTRLLVL.

This clonotype was seen many times. The chain uses TRBV25-1 and TRBJ2-1; 11 bases are shared with TRBD2. The CDR3 covers 15 residues. Germline CDR1 reads MGHDK; CDR2 reads SYGVNS. V lost 7 bases, J lost 8 bases, and 10 bases stayed unmatched. CDR3 DNA sequence: TGTGCCAGCAAGGAGAGACTAGCGGGAATGGATGAGCAGTTCTTC. It codes for CASKERLAGMDEQFF.

As concerns this clonotype: This may be a read error: a much more frequent sequence differs by one nucleotide. This chain connects TRBV13 to TRBJ2-7, with TRBD2 matching 7 bases. Trimming removed 1 base from V and 4 bases from J; junction bases left unmatched: 10. The CDR3 is 16 amino acids. Germline CDR1 is PRHDT and CDR2 is FYEKMQ (reference sequence). This CDR3 reads CASSLAGGSAGYEQYF. CDR3 sequence (DNA): TGTGCCAGCAGCTTAGCGGGCGGGAGTGCCGGTTACGAGCAGTACTTC.

With respect to this clonotype: This may come from a read error, since a much larger clone is one base off. The rearrangement joins TRBV9 to TRBJ2-3; TRBD2 agrees at 7 bases. Germline CDR1 and CDR2: SGDLS and YYNGEE. The CDR3 has 16 amino acids. The DNA for the CDR3 is TGTGCCAGCAGCGTAGAATCGGGAGGATTCACAGATATGCAGTATTTT. Its protein product is CASSVESGGFTDMQYF.